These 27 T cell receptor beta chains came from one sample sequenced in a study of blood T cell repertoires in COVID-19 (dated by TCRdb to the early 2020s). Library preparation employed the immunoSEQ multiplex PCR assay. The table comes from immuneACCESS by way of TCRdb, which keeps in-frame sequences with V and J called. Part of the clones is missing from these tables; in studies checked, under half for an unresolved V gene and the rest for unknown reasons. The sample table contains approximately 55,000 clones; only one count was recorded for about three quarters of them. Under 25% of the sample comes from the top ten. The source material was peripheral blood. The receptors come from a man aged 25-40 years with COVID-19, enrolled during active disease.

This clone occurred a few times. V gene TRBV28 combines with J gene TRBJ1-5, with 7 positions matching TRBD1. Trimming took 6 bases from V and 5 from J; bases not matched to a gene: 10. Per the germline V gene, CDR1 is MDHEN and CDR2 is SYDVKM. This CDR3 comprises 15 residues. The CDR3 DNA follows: TGTGCCAGCAGGCTCGACAGGGCCCTTCATCAGCCCCAGCATTTT. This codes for CASRLDRALHQPQHF.

The CDR3 region has the DNA TGTGCCAGCAGCTTAGTGCGGGGAGGGCCCTACGAGCAGTACTTC. Its translation is CASSLVRGGPYEQYF. V and J are TRBV7-9 and TRBJ2-7; 7 nucleotides align to TRBD2. Per germline, CDR1 SEHNR and CDR2 FQNEAQ (reference sequence). The CDR3 covers 15 residues. The V and J ends lost 1 base and 2 bases, in that order; junction bases with no gene match: 5.

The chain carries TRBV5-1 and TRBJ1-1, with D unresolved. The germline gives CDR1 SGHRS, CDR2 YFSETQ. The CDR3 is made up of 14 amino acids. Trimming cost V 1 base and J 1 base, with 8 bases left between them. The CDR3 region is CASSLSGRNTEAFF. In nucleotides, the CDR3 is TGCGCCAGCAGCTTGAGCGGTCGGAACACTGAAGCTTTCTTT. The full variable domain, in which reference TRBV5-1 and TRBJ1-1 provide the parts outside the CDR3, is KAGVTQTPRYLIKTRGQQVTLSCSPISGHRSVSWYQQTPGQGLQFLFEYFSETQRNKGNFPGRFSGRQFSNSRSEMNVSTLELGDSALYLCASSLSGRNTEAFFGQGTRLTVV.

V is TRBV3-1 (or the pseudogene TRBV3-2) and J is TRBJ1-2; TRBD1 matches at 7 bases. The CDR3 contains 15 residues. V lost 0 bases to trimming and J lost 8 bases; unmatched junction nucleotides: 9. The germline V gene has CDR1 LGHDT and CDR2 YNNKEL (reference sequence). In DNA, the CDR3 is TGTGCCAGCAGCCAAGACAGACAGGGCCTTAACGGCTACACCTTC. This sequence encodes CASSQDRQGLNGYTF.

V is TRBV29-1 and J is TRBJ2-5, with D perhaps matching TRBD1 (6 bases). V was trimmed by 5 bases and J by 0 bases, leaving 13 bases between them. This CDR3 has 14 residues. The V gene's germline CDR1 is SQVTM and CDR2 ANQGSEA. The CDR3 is CSVPPPGDQETQYF. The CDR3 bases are TGCAGCGTTCCTCCCCCAGGGGACCAAGAGACCCAGTACTTC.

CDR3 sequence reads: CASSQGMGGIGYGYTF. The CDR3 DNA follows: TGTGCCAGCAGCCAAGGTATGGGGGGGATCGGCTATGGCTACACCTTC. V gene TRBV3-1 (or the pseudogene TRBV3-2) combines with J gene TRBJ1-2, with a possible D match to TRBD1 (5 bases). Trimming shortened V by 1 base and J by 4 bases, and 16 bases separated the two germline ends. The germline V gene encodes CDR1 LGHDT and CDR2 YNNKEL (reference sequence). This CDR3 spans 16 amino acids.

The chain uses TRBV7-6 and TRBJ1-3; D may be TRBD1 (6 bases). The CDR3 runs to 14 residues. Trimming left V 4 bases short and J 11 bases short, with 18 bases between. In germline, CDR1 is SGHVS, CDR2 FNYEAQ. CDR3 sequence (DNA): TGTGCCAGCAGCTCCGGACAGAGCATTAGCGCCATATATTTT. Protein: CASSSGQSISAIYF.

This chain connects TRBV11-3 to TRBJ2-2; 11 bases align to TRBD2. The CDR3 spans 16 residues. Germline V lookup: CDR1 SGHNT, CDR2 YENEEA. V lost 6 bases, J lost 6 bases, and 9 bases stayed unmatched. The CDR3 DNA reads TGTGCCAGCAGACGAACACTAGCGGGAGTAGCCGGGGAGCTGTTTTTT. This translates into CASRRTLAGVAGELFF. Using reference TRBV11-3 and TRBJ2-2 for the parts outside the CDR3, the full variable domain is EAGVVQSPRYKIIEKKQPVAFWCNPISGHNTLYWYLQNLGQGPELLIRYENEEAVDDSQLPKDRFSAERLKGVDSTLKIQPAELGDSAVYLCASRRTLAGVAGELFFGEGSRLTVL.

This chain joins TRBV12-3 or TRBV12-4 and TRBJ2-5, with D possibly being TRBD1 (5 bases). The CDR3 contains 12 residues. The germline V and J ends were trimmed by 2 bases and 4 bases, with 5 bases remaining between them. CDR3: CASSLTGETQYF. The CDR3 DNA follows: TGTGCCAGCAGTTTAACAGGAGAGACCCAGTACTTC.

CDR3 sequence reads: CASVVTGRSYEQYF. The CDR3 nucleotides read TGTGCCAGCGTTGTGACAGGGCGCTCCTACGAGCAGTACTTC. The chain employs TRBV28 and TRBJ2-7; 7 bases are a match to TRBD1. Germline values: CDR1 MDHEN, CDR2 SYDVKM. The junction had 7 bases not matched to a gene; V was cut back by 8 bases and J by 0 bases. The CDR3 extends over 14 amino acids.

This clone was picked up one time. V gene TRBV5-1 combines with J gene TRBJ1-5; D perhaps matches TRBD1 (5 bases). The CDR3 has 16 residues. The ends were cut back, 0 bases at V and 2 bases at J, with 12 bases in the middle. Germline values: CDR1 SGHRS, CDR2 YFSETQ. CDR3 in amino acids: CASSLDGDSRNQPQHF. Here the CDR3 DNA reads TGCGCCAGCAGCTTGGATGGGGACTCCCGCAATCAGCCCCAGCATTTT.

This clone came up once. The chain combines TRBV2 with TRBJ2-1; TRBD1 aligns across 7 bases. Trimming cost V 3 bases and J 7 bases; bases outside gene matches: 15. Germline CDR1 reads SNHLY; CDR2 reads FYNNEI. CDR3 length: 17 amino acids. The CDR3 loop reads CASSDPPGQPAKNEQFF. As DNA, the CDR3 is TGTGCCAGCAGTGATCCCCCGGGACAGCCTGCCAAAAATGAGCAGTTCTTC. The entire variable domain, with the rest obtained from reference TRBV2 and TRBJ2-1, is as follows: EPEVTQTPSHQVTQMGQEVILRCVPISNHLYFYWYRQILGQKVEFLVSFYNNEISEKSEIFDDQFSVERPDGSNFTLKIRSTKLEDSAMYFCASSDPPGQPAKNEQFFGPGTRLTVL.

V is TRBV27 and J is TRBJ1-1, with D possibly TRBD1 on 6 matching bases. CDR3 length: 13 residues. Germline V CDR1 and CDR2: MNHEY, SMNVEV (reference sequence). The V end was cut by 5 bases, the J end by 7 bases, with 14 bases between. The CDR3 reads CASSLGGLGEAFF. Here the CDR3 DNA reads TGTGCCAGCAGTCTGGGGGGGCTGGGTGAAGCTTTCTTT.

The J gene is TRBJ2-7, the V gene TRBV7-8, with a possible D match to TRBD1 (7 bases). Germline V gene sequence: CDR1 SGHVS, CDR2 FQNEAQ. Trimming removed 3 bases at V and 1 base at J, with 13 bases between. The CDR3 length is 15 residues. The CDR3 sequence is CASSFFQGGSYEQYF. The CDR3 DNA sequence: TGTGCCAGCAGCTTTTTCCAGGGGGGATCCTACGAGCAGTACTTC.

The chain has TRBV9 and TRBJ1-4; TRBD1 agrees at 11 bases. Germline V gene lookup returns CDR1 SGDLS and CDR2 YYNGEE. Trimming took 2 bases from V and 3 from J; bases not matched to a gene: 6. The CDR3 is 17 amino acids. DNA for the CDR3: TGTGCCAGCAGCGTCTCGGACAGGGGGCGAGCTAATGAAAAACTGTTTTTT. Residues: CASSVSDRGRANEKLFF.

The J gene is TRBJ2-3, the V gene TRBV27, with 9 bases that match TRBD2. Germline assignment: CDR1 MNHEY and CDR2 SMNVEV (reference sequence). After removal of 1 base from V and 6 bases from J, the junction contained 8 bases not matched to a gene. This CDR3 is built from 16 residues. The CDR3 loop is CASSLLVSGGTDTQYF. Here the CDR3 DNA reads TGTGCCAGCAGTTTATTAGTGAGCGGGGGGACGGATACGCAGTATTTT.

CDR3 amino acids: CASSERGGVDTEAFF. The CDR3 coding sequence is TGTGCCAGCAGTGAAAGAGGGGGTGTGGACACTGAAGCTTTCTTT. The chain links TRBV2 to TRBJ1-1; TRBD1 is a possible D gene (6 bases). The CDR3 is 15 residues long. V dropped 2 bases and J dropped 3 bases, with 13 bases sitting between them. Germline V lookup: CDR1 SNHLY, CDR2 FYNNEI.

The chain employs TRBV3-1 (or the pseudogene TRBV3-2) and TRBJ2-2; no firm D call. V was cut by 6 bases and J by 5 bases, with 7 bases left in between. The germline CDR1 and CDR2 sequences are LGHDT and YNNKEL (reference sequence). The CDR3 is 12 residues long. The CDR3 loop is CASSLLTGELFF. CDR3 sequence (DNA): TGTGCCAGCAGTCTCCTTACCGGGGAGCTGTTTTTT.

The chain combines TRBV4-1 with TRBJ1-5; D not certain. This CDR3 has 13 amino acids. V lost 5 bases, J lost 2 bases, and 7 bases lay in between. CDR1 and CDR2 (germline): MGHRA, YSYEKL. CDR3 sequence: CASSWQGNQPQHF. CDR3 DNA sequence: TGCGCCAGCAGCTGGCAGGGCAATCAGCCCCAGCATTTT.

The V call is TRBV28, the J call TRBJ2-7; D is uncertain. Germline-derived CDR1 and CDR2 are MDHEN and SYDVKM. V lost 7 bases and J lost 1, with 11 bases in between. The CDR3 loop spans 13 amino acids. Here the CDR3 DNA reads TGTGCCAGCACGGTCAGGTCGTCCTACGAGCAGTACTTC. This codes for CASTVRSSYEQYF.

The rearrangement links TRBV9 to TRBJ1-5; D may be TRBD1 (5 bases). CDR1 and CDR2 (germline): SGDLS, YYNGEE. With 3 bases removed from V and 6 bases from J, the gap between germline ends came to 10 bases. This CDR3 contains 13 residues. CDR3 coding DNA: TGTGCCAGCAGCGCCGGGGGGGGTCAGCCCCAGCATTTT. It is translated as CASSAGGGQPQHF. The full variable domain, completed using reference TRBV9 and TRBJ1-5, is DSGVTQTPKHLITATGQRVTLRCSPRSGDLSVYWYQQSLDQGLQFLIQYYNGEERAKGNILERFSAQQFPDLHSELNLSSLELGDSALYFCASSAGGGQPQHFGDGTRLSIL.

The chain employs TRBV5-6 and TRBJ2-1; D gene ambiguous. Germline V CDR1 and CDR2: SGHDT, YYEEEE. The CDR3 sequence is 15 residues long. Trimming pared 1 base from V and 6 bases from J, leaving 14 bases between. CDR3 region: CASSLRLEPPNEQFF. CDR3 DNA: TGTGCCAGCAGCTTGAGATTAGAGCCCCCCAATGAGCAGTTCTTC.

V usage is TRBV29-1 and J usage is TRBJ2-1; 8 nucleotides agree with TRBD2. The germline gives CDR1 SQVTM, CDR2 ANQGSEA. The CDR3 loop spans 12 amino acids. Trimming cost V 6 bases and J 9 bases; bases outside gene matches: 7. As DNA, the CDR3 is TGCAGCGTCTTGGGACTAGGGGTTGAGCAGTTCTTC. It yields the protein CSVLGLGVEQFF.

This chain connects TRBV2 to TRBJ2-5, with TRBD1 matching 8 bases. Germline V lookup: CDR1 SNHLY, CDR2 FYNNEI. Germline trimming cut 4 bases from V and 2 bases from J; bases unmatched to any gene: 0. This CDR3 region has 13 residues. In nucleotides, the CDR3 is TGTGCCAGCAGTGGGGACAGGCAAGAGACCCAGTACTTC. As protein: CASSGDRQETQYF.

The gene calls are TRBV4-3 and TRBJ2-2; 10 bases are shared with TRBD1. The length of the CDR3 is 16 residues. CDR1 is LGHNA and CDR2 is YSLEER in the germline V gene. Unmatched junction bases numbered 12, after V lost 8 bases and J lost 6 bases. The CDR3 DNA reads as TGCGCCAGCCCTGGACAGGGGGGGTTTTGGCCCGGGGAGCTGTTTTTT. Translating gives CASPGQGGFWPGELFF.

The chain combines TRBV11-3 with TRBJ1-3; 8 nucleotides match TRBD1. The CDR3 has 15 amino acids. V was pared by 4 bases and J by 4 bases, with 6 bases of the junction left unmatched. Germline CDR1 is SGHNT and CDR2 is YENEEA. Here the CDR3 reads CASSSQGAQGNTIYF. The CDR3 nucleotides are TGTGCCAGCAGCTCGCAGGGGGCGCAGGGAAACACCATATATTTT.

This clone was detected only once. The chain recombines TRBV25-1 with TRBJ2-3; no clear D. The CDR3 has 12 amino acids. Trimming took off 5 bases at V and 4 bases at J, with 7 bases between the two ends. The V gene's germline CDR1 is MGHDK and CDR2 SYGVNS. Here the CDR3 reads CASSSSSDTQYF. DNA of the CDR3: TGTGCCAGCAGTTCTAGTTCAGATACGCAGTATTTT.